This TCR beta chain was recovered during a study of T cell repertoires in cytomegalovirus infection. Study background: CMV infection together with matching HLA type was indicated by public TCR beta signatures.

This clonotype occurred many times. Its matching antigen is unknown. The CDR3 has 15 residues. Germline V CDR1 and CDR2: SGHTA, FQGNSA. V was pared by 3 bases and J by 4 bases, with 13 bases between. TCRdb re-analysed the reads in MiXCR, keeping a single row per CDR3 protein. The table has some 400,000 distinct CDR3 sequences, 18% seen once. Regarding the study as a whole: Ex vivo, HLA-C-restricted CMV-specific TCR beta clonotypes prevailed over the rest of the response. Cumulative public TCR beta family frequency identified carriers of CMV plus the relevant HLA.

The rearrangement links TRBV7-2 to TRBJ2-1; perhaps TRBD2 as D (5 bases). Sequenced sample: PBMCs. The TCR comes from a human donor in good health (CMV status not recorded). Some clones in this sample may be carry-over from other donors' samples. DNA of the CDR3: TGTGCCAGCAGCTTGGTCGCGGGCCCGTACAATGAGCAGTTCTTC. Translation: CASSLVAGPYNEQFF.